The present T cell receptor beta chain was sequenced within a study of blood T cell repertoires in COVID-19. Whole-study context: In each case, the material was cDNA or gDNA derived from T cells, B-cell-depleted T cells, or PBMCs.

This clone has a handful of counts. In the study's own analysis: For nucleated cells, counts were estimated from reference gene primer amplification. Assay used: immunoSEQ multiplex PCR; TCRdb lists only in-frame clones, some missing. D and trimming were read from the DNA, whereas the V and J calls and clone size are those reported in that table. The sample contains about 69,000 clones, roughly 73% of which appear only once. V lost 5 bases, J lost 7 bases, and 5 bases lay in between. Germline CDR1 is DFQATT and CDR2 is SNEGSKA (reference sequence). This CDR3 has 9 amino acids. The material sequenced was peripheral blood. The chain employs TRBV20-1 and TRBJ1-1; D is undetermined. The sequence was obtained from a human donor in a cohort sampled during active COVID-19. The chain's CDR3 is CSAPNEAFF. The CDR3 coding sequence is TGCAGTGCTCCCAATGAAGCTTTCTTT.